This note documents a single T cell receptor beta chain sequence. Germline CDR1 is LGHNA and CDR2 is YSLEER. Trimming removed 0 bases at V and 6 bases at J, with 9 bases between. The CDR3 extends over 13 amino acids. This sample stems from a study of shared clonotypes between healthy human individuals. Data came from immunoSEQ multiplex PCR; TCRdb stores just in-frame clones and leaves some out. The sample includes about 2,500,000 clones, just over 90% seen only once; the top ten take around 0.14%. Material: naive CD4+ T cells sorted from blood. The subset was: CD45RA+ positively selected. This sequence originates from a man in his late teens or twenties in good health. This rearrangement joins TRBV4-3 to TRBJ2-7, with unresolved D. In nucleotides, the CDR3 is TGCGCCAGCAGCCAAGACCCCAGTAGCGAGCAGTACTTC. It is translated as CASSQDPSSEQYF.